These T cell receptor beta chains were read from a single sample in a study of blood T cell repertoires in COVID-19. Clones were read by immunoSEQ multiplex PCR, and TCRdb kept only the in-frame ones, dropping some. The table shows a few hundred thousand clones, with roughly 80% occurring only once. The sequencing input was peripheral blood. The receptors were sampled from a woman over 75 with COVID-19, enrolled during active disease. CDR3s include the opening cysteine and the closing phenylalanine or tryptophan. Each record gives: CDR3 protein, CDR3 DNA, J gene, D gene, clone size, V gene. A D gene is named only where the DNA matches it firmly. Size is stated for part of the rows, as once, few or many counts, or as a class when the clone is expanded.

CDR3 protein: CASSRQGGSYEQYF; CDR3 DNA: TGCGCCAGCAGCCGACAGGGGGGGAGTTACGAGCAGTACTTC; J gene: TRBJ2-7; D gene: TRBD1; clone size: once; V gene: TRBV5-1
CDR3 protein: CASSLEGDSRNQPQHF; CDR3 DNA: TGCGCCAGCAGCTTGGAAGGTGACAGCCGCAATCAGCCCCAGCATTTT; J gene: TRBJ1-5; D gene: .; clone size: .; V gene: TRBV5-1
CDR3 protein: CASSQSTGVLVGNTIYF; CDR3 DNA: TGTGCCAGCAGCCAGAGTACAGGGGTCTTGGTTGGAAACACCATATATTTT; J gene: TRBJ1-3; D gene: TRBD1; clone size: .; V gene: TRBV3-1/TRBV3-2
CDR3 protein: CASSYSRTSLNEQYF; CDR3 DNA: TGTGCCAGCAGTTACTCGAGGACTAGTCTTAACGAGCAGTACTTC; J gene: TRBJ2-7; D gene: TRBD2; clone size: .; V gene: TRBV6-5
CDR3 protein: CASSPAGRGQPQHF; CDR3 DNA: TGTGCCAGCTCACCTGCAGGGAGGGGGCAGCCCCAGCATTTT; J gene: TRBJ1-5; D gene: .; clone size: once; V gene: TRBV18
CDR3 protein: CAWTRGGGGTSNTIYF; CDR3 DNA: TGTGCCTGGACACGAGGAGGGGGGGGAACCTCGAACACCATATATTTT; J gene: TRBJ1-3; D gene: .; clone size: .; V gene: TRBV30
CDR3 protein: CAWNDRGTSPLHF; CDR3 DNA: TGTGCCTGGAATGACAGGGGAACCTCACCCCTCCACTTT; J gene: TRBJ1-6; D gene: TRBD1; clone size: .; V gene: TRBV30
CDR3 protein: CASSPGTAQETQYF; CDR3 DNA: TGCGCCAGCAGCCCCGGGACAGCCCAAGAGACCCAGTACTTC; J gene: TRBJ2-5; D gene: TRBD1; clone size: .; V gene: TRBV5-1
CDR3 protein: CASSQAGQGYGYTF; CDR3 DNA: TGCGCCAGCAGCCAAGCTGGACAGGGCTATGGCTACACCTTC; J gene: TRBJ1-2; D gene: TRBD1; clone size: .; V gene: TRBV4-3
CDR3 protein: CASRFSGGSNEQFF; CDR3 DNA: TGTGCCAGCCGGTTTAGCGGGGGGTCAAATGAGCAGTTCTTC; J gene: TRBJ2-1; D gene: TRBD2; clone size: few; V gene: TRBV2
CDR3 protein: CASSAAQGLETQYF; CDR3 DNA: TGTGCCAGCTCAGCGGCCCAGGGGTTGGAGACCCAGTACTTC; J gene: TRBJ2-5; D gene: .; clone size: .; V gene: TRBV18
CDR3 protein: CASSRQGQYVYGYTF; CDR3 DNA: TGTGCCAGCAGTCGGCAGGGCCAGTACGTTTATGGCTACACCTTC; J gene: TRBJ1-2; D gene: .; clone size: .; V gene: TRBV27
CDR3 protein: CASSLLAGTQETQYF; CDR3 DNA: TGTGCCAGCAGCTTATTGGCGGGGACGCAGGAGACCCAGTACTTC; J gene: TRBJ2-5; D gene: .; clone size: few; V gene: TRBV7-3
CDR3 protein: CASSRKGQGAIDEQFF; CDR3 DNA: TGTGCCAGCTCACGAAAGGGACAGGGGGCTATTGATGAGCAGTTCTTC; J gene: TRBJ2-1; D gene: TRBD1; clone size: .; V gene: TRBV18
CDR3 protein: CASSLAVVAEAFF; CDR3 DNA: TGTGCCAGCAGTTTAGCCGTAGTGGCTGAAGCTTTCTTT; J gene: TRBJ1-1; D gene: .; clone size: .; V gene: TRBV12-3/TRBV12-4
CDR3 protein: CASRDSSSYNEQFF; CDR3 DNA: TGTGCCAGCAGGGACTCTAGCTCCTACAATGAGCAGTTCTTC; J gene: TRBJ2-1; D gene: .; clone size: .; V gene: TRBV19
CDR3 protein: CASSISIGGSYEQYF; CDR3 DNA: TGTGCCAGTAGTATCTCTATAGGGGGCTCCTACGAGCAGTACTTC; J gene: TRBJ2-7; D gene: .; clone size: once; V gene: TRBV19
CDR3 protein: CASSRSAGGPVPSGANVLTF; CDR3 DNA: TGTGCCAGCTCACGATCAGCGGGGGGGCCAGTGCCCTCTGGGGCCAACGTCCTGACTTTC; J gene: TRBJ2-6; D gene: TRBD2; clone size: .; V gene: TRBV18
CDR3 protein: CASFMDSMNTEAFF; CDR3 DNA: TGCGCCAGCTTCATGGACAGCATGAACACTGAAGCTTTCTTT; J gene: TRBJ1-1; D gene: .; clone size: .; V gene: TRBV5-1
CDR3 protein: CASSEGRGANTEAFF; CDR3 DNA: TGCGCCAGCTCGGAAGGCAGGGGCGCCAACACTGAAGCTTTCTTT; J gene: TRBJ1-1; D gene: .; clone size: .; V gene: TRBV5-1
CDR3 protein: CASAVGAEQYF; CDR3 DNA: TGTGCCAGCGCCGTAGGGGCCGAGCAGTACTTC; J gene: TRBJ2-7; D gene: .; clone size: .; V gene: TRBV12-3/TRBV12-4
CDR3 protein: CASRSRQENQPQHF; CDR3 DNA: TGTGCCAGCAGGAGTAGACAGGAAAATCAGCCCCAGCATTTT; J gene: TRBJ1-5; D gene: .; clone size: .; V gene: TRBV6-6
CDR3 protein: CASSLISGSSGGELFF; CDR3 DNA: TGCGCCAGCAGCTTGATTAGCGGGAGTAGTGGCGGGGAGCTGTTTTTT; J gene: TRBJ2-2; D gene: TRBD2; clone size: .; V gene: TRBV5-1
CDR3 protein: CASSPLGQGVSYTF; CDR3 DNA: TGTGCCAGCTCACCCTTAGGACAGGGGGTCAGCTACACCTTC; J gene: TRBJ1-2; D gene: TRBD1; clone size: .; V gene: TRBV18
CDR3 protein: CASSNSRPGSTGELFF; CDR3 DNA: TGTGCCAGTAGTAACTCCAGGCCGGGATCCACCGGGGAGCTGTTTTTT; J gene: TRBJ2-2; D gene: .; clone size: .; V gene: TRBV19
CDR3 protein: CASSLNSPNQPQHF; CDR3 DNA: TGTGCCAGCAGCTTAAACTCCCCGAATCAGCCCCAGCATTTT; J gene: TRBJ1-5; D gene: .; clone size: .; V gene: TRBV11-2
CDR3 protein: CASSSGTGGSALHF; CDR3 DNA: TGTGCCAGCAGCTCCGGGACAGGGGGTTCAGCCCTCCACTTT; J gene: TRBJ1-6; D gene: TRBD1; clone size: .; V gene: TRBV7-2
CDR3 protein: CAWSADFGNTIYF; CDR3 DNA: TGTGCCTGGAGCGCCGACTTTGGAAACACCATATATTTT; J gene: TRBJ1-3; D gene: .; clone size: .; V gene: TRBV30
CDR3 protein: CASSWGGQGTGELFF; CDR3 DNA: TGTGCCAGCAGCTGGGGGGGACAGGGGACCGGGGAGCTGTTTTTT; J gene: TRBJ2-2; D gene: TRBD1; clone size: few; V gene: TRBV5-6
CDR3 protein: CASSSRGTEAFF; CDR3 DNA: TGTGCCAGCAGTTCAAGGGGCACTGAAGCTTTCTTT; J gene: TRBJ1-1; D gene: .; clone size: .; V gene: TRBV6-2/TRBV6-3
CDR3 protein: CASSLGGSTAYEQYF; CDR3 DNA: TGCGCCAGCAGCTTGGGCGGGTCGACTGCCTACGAGCAGTACTTC; J gene: TRBJ2-7; D gene: .; clone size: .; V gene: TRBV5-1
CDR3 protein: CASSLATRTEAFF; CDR3 DNA: TGTGCCAGCAGCTTAGCGACCAGGACTGAAGCTTTCTTT; J gene: TRBJ1-1; D gene: .; clone size: few; V gene: TRBV7-9
CDR3 protein: CASSLQYEQYF; CDR3 DNA: TGTGCCAGCAGTTTACAGTACGAGCAGTACTTC; J gene: TRBJ2-7; D gene: .; clone size: once; V gene: TRBV28
CDR3 protein: CASSREWGETQYF; CDR3 DNA: TGTGCCAGCAGTCGGGAGTGGGGCGAGACCCAGTACTTC; J gene: TRBJ2-5; D gene: .; clone size: .; V gene: TRBV6-4
CDR3 protein: CASKSGSSYEQYF; CDR3 DNA: TGTGCCAGCAAAAGCGGGAGTTCCTACGAGCAGTACTTC; J gene: TRBJ2-7; D gene: TRBD2; clone size: few; V gene: TRBV7-2
CDR3 protein: CASSEAIRGRGTEAFF; CDR3 DNA: TGTGCCAGCAGTGAGGCGATCAGGGGAAGGGGCACTGAAGCTTTCTTT; J gene: TRBJ1-1; D gene: .; clone size: .; V gene: TRBV2
CDR3 protein: CAWSAGLAGGTYEQYF; CDR3 DNA: TGTGCCTGGAGTGCCGGACTAGCGGGAGGAACCTACGAGCAGTACTTC; J gene: TRBJ2-7; D gene: TRBD2; clone size: .; V gene: TRBV30
CDR3 protein: CASSSEREFYEQYF; CDR3 DNA: TGTGCCAGCAGCTCCGAGCGGGAGTTTTACGAGCAGTACTTC; J gene: TRBJ2-7; D gene: TRBD2; clone size: once; V gene: TRBV7-9
CDR3 protein: CASSPYQGYSPLHF; CDR3 DNA: TGTGCCAGCTCACCATACCAGGGCTATTCACCCCTCCACTTT; J gene: TRBJ1-6; D gene: .; clone size: few; V gene: TRBV18
CDR3 protein: CASSSGIGNTIYF; CDR3 DNA: TGTGCCAGCAGCTCAGGGATTGGAAACACCATATATTTT; J gene: TRBJ1-3; D gene: .; clone size: few; V gene: TRBV12-3/TRBV12-4
CDR3 protein: CASSQDRPGPRHYNSPLHF; CDR3 DNA: TGTGCCAGCAGCCAAGATCGTCCAGGCCCGCGCCATTATAATTCACCCCTCCACTTT; J gene: TRBJ1-6; D gene: .; clone size: .; V gene: TRBV3-1/TRBV3-2
CDR3 protein: CASSLVRSRGAGELFF; CDR3 DNA: TGTGCCAGCAGCTTAGTGCGGAGCAGGGGCGCCGGGGAGCTGTTTTTT; J gene: TRBJ2-2; D gene: .; clone size: .; V gene: TRBV11-2
CDR3 protein: CASSLAALAGGLGGELFF; CDR3 DNA: TGTGCCAGCAGCTTAGCGGCCCTAGCGGGGGGACTAGGCGGGGAGCTGTTTTTT; J gene: TRBJ2-2; D gene: TRBD2; clone size: few; V gene: TRBV7-2
CDR3 protein: CATSDLELSDPPGSSYNEQFF; CDR3 DNA: TGTGCCACCAGTGATTTGGAATTGAGTGACCCCCCGGGGAGCTCCTACAATGAGCAGTTCTTC; J gene: TRBJ2-1; D gene: .; clone size: .; V gene: TRBV24-1
CDR3 protein: CASRDRGRAGNTIYF; CDR3 DNA: TGCGCCAGCAGAGACAGGGGAAGGGCTGGAAACACCATATATTTT; J gene: TRBJ1-3; D gene: TRBD1; clone size: .; V gene: TRBV10-2
CDR3 protein: CASSQEAPSGRNEQFF; CDR3 DNA: TGTGCCAGCAGCCAAGAAGCCCCTAGCGGGAGGAATGAGCAGTTCTTC; J gene: TRBJ2-1; D gene: TRBD2; clone size: few; V gene: TRBV3-1/TRBV3-2
CDR3 protein: CASSNSGLSGPYGYTF; CDR3 DNA: TGTGCCAGCAGTAACTCGGGACTTTCTGGTCCCTATGGCTACACCTTC; J gene: TRBJ1-2; D gene: .; clone size: .; V gene: TRBV6-2/TRBV6-3
CDR3 protein: CASSSGAGGLVGANVLTF; CDR3 DNA: TGTGCCAGCAGTTCCGGCGCGGGGGGCCTAGTAGGGGCCAACGTCCTGACTTTC; J gene: TRBJ2-6; D gene: TRBD2; clone size: .; V gene: TRBV27
CDR3 protein: CASSLTSARTDTQYF; CDR3 DNA: TGTGCCAGCAGCCTGACTAGCGCACGCACAGATACGCAGTATTTT; J gene: TRBJ2-3; D gene: TRBD2; clone size: once; V gene: TRBV7-9
CDR3 protein: CASSAGGAGANVLTF; CDR3 DNA: TGTGCCAGCAGCGCGGGGGGCGCTGGGGCCAACGTCCTGACTTTC; J gene: TRBJ2-6; D gene: .; clone size: many; V gene: TRBV9
CDR3 protein: CASSAEGQGRYEQYF; CDR3 DNA: TGTGCCAGCAGTGCAGAGGGACAGGGAAGATACGAGCAGTACTTC; J gene: TRBJ2-7; D gene: TRBD1; clone size: .; V gene: TRBV28
CDR3 protein: CASSLGGAYTGELFF; CDR3 DNA: TGTGCCAGCAGTTTGGGGGGGGCGTACACCGGGGAGCTGTTTTTT; J gene: TRBJ2-2; D gene: .; clone size: once; V gene: TRBV28
CDR3 protein: CASSLGGGAGYGYTF; CDR3 DNA: TGTGCCAGCAGCTTAGGCGGGGGCGCGGGGTATGGCTACACCTTC; J gene: TRBJ1-2; D gene: .; clone size: .; V gene: TRBV7-9